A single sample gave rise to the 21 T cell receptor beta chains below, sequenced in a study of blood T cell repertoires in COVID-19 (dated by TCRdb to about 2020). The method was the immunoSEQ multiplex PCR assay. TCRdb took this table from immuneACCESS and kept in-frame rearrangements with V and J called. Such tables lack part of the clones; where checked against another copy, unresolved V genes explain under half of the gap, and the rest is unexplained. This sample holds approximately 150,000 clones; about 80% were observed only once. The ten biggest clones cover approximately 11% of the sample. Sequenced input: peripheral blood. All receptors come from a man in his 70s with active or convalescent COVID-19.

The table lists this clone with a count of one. The CDR3 loop is CASSLRAGRALANTGELFF. The CDR3 nucleotides read TGTGCCAGCAGCTTACGGGCAGGGAGGGCCCTAGCGAACACCGGGGAGCTGTTTTTT. The chain joins TRBV7-9 to TRBJ2-2, with 7 bases lining up with TRBD2. This CDR3 region has 19 residues. The ends lost 2 bases at V and 0 bases at J; junction bases unmatched: 12. The germline V gene has CDR1 SEHNR and CDR2 FQNEAQ (reference sequence).

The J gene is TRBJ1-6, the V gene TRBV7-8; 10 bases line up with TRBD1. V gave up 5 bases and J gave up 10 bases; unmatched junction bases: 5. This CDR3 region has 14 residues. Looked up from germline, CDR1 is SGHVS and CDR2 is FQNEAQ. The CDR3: CASSPRQGASPLHF. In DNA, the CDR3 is TGTGCCAGCAGCCCTCGACAGGGGGCGTCACCCCTCCACTTT.

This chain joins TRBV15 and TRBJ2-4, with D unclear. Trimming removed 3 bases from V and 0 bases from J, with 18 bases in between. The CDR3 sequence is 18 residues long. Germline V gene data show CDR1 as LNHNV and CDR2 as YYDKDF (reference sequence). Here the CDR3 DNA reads TGTGCCACCAGCAGTCACCTTGATGGGCGATTAGCCAAAAACATTCAGTACTTC. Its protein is CATSSHLDGRLAKNIQYF.

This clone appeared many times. The CDR3 region is CASGAENDYGYTF. CDR3 bases: TGTGCCAGCGGGGCCGAAAACGACTATGGCTACACCTTC. The chain combines TRBV6-5 with TRBJ1-2, with a possible D match to TRBD1 (5 bases). The V gene's germline CDR1 is MNHEY and CDR2 SVGAGI. The length of the CDR3 is 13 residues. The V end lost 8 bases, the J end lost 3 bases, and 13 bases lay between the germline ends.

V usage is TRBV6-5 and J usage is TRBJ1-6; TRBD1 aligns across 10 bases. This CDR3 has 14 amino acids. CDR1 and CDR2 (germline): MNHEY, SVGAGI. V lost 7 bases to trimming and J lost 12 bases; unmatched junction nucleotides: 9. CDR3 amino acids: CASKADRGIRPLHF. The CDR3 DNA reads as TGTGCCAGCAAGGCGGACAGGGGGATTAGACCCCTCCACTTT.

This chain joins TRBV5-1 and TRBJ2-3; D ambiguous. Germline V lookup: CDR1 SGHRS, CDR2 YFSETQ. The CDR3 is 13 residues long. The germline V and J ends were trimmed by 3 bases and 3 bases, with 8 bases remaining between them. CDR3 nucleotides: TGCGCCAGCAGCTACGGTAAAACAGATACGCAGTATTTT. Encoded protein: CASSYGKTDTQYF.

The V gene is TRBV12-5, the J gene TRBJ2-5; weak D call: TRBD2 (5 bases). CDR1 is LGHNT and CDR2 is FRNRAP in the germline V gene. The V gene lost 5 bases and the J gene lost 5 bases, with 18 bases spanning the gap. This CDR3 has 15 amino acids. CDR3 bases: TGTGCTAGTGGTAGAACGGACGGGGATCTGGAGACCCAGTACTTC. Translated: CASGRTDGDLETQYF.

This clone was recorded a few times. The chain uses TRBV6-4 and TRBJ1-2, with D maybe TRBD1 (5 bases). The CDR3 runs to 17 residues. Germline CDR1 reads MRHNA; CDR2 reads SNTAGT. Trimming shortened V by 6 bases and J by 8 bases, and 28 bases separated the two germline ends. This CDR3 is CASSASGTGSPGGGYTF. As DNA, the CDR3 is TGTGCCAGCAGCGCCTCCGGGACTGGATCCCCAGGTGGAGGCTACACCTTC.

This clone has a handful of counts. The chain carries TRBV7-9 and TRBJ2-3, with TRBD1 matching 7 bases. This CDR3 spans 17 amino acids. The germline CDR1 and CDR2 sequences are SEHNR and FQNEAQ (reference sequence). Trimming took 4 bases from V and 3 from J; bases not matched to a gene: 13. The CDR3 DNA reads TGTGCCAGCAGCTCCCCGGACAGGAGACATGTAACAGATACGCAGTATTTT. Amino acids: CASSSPDRRHVTDTQYF. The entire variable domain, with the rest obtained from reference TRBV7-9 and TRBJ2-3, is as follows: DTGVSQNPRHKITKRGQNVTFRCDPISEHNRLYWYRQTLGQGPEFLTYFQNEAQLEKSRLLSDRFSAERPKGSFSTLEIQRTEQGDSAMYLCASSSPDRRHVTDTQYFGPGTRLTVL.

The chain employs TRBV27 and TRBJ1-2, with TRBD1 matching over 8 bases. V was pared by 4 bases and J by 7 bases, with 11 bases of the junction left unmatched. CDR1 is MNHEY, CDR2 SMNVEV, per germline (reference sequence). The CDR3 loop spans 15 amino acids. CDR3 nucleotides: TGTGCCAGCAGTTCCGGACAGGGTTGGGTAGTTGGCTACACCTTC. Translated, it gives CASSSGQGWVVGYTF.

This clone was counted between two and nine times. The CDR3: CSVRLGLAGDYEQYF. Written as DNA, the CDR3 is TGCAGCGTTCGTCTGGGACTAGCGGGGGACTACGAGCAGTACTTC. V gene TRBV29-1 combines with J gene TRBJ2-7; 14 bases are shared with TRBD2. The V gene's germline CDR1 is SQVTM and CDR2 ANQGSEA. This CDR3 has 15 residues. The J segment lost 3 bases and the V segment lost 5 bases, leaving 6 bases of the junction unmatched.

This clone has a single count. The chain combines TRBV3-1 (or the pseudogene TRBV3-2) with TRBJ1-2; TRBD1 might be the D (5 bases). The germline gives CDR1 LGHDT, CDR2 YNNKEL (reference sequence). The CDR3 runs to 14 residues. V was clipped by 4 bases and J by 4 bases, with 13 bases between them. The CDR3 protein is CASSPLGGRYGYTF. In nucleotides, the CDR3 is TGTGCCAGCAGCCCTCTCGGGGGTCGCTATGGCTACACCTTC.

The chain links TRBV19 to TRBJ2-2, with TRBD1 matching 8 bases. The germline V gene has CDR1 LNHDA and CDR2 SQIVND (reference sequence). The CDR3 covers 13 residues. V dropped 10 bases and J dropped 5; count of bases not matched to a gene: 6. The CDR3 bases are TGTGCCACGAGACAGGGGCGGACCGGGGAGCTGTTTTTT. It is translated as CATRQGRTGELFF. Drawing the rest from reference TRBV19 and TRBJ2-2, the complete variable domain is DGGITQSPKYLFRKEGQNVTLSCEQNLNHDAMYWYRQDPGQGLRLIYYSQIVNDFQKGDIAEGYSVSREKKESFPLTVTSAQKNPTAFYLCATRQGRTGELFFGEGSRLTVL.

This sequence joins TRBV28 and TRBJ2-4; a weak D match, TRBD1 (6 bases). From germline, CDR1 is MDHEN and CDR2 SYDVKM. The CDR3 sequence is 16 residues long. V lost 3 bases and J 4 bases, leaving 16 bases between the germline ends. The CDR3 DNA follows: TGTGCCAGCAGTTTTGGGTTAGTGGGGGCAAAAAACATTCAGTACTTC. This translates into CASSFGLVGAKNIQYF.

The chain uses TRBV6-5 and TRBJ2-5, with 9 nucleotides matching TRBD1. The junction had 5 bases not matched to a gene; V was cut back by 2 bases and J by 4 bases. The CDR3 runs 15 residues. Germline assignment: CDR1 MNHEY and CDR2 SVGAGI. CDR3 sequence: CASSYGQGRLETQYF. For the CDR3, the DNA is TGTGCCAGCAGTTACGGACAGGGGAGGTTAGAGACCCAGTACTTC.

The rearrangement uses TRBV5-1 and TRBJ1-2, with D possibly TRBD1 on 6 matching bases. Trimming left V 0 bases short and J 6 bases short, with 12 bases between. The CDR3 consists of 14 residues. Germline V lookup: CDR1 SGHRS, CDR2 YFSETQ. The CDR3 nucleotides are TGCGCCAGCAGCTTGGCTCCTGGGGGCAATGGCTACACCTTC. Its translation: CASSLAPGGNGYTF.

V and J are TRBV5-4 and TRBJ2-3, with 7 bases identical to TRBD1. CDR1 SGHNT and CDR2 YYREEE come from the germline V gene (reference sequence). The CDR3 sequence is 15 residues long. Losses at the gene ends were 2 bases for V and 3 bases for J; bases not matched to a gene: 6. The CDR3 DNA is TGTGCCAGCAGCTTCGAGACAGGGCTTACAGATACGCAGTATTTT. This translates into CASSFETGLTDTQYF.

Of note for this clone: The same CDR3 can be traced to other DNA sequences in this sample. In nucleotides, the CDR3 is TGTGCCAGCAGCTCGGGACTAGCCGCTTACAATGAGCAGTTCTTC. This encodes CASSSGLAAYNEQFF. This chain links TRBV7-3 with TRBJ2-1, with TRBD2 identical over 9 bases. V trimming: 4 bases; J trimming: 4 bases; junction bases outside the gene matches: 5. Germline V gives CDR1 SGHTA, CDR2 FQGTGA. There are 15 residues in the CDR3.

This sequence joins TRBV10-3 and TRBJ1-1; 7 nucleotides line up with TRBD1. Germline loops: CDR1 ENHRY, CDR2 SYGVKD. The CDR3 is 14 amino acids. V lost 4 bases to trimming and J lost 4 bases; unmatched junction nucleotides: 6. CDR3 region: CAISGQGDGTEAFF. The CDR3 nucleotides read TGTGCCATCAGTGGACAGGGAGATGGCACTGAAGCTTTCTTT.

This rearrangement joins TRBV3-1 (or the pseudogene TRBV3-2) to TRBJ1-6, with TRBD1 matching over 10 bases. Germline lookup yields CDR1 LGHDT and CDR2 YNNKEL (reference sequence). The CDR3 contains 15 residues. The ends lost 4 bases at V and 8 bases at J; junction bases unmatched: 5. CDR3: CASSPRGTGDSPLHF. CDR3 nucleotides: TGTGCCAGCAGCCCCAGGGGGACAGGGGATTCACCCCTCCACTTT.

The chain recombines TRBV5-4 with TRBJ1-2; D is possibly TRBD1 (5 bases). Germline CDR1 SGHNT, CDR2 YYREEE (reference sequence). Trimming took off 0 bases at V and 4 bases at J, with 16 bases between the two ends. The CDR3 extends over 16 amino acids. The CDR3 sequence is CASSLEAGFWVYGYTF. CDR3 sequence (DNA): TGTGCCAGCAGCTTGGAGGCAGGGTTCTGGGTCTATGGCTACACCTTC.